Listed below are T cell receptor beta chains from one sample, sequenced in a study of CD8+CD57+ T cells in acquired aplastic anemia. In TCRdb, the reads were re-called with MiXCR into one record per CDR3 protein. The sample contains 150,000 or so distinct CDR3 sequences, 55% to 70% of which appear only once. The sample was sorted CD4+, CD8+, or CD8+CD57+ T cells (not recorded which) from PBMCs. The receptors here all came from a human donor in good health. CDR3s include the opening cysteine and the closing phenylalanine or tryptophan. Each record gives: V gene, CDR3 length, D gene, J gene, clone size, CDR3 DNA, CDR3 protein. A D gene is named only where the DNA matches it firmly. Only some rows state a clone size, as once, few, many or a class for expanded clones.

TRBV15,14,-,TRBJ2-3,-,TGTGCCACCACAGTAGCAGGGGGAGGAGATACGCAGTATTTT,CATTVAGGGDTQYF
TRBV7-6,15,TRBD2,TRBJ2-7,many,TGTGCCAGCAGCCCAGAGACTAGCGGGAAGTATGAGCAGTACTTC,CASSPETSGKYEQYF
TRBV19,14,-,TRBJ2-5,-,TGTGCCAGTAGTATATGGGACAAACAAGAGACCCAGTACTTC,CASSIWDKQETQYF
TRBV7-8,17,-,TRBJ2-3,many,TGTGCCAGCAGCTTAAAATCACACCCAACACCCACAGATACGCAGTATTTT,CASSLKSHPTPTDTQYF
TRBV20-1,12,-,TRBJ2-5,-,TGCAGTGCTAGAGATCTGAGGGGGGACCAGTACTTC,CSARDLRGDQYF
TRBV7-2,15,TRBD1,TRBJ1-2,-,TGTGCCAGCAGCGCACAAGGACAGGGATTATATGGCTACACCTTC,CASSAQGQGLYGYTF
TRBV19,14,-,TRBJ1-3,-,TGTGCCAGTAGTTTTGGGCTCTCTGGAAACACCATATATTTT,CASSFGLSGNTIYF
TRBV7-9,11,-,TRBJ1-2,once,TGTGCCAGCAGCTTAGACACGGGCTACACCTTC,CASSLDTGYTF
TRBV7-9,18,TRBD2,TRBJ2-5,-,TGTGCCAGCAGCCCCCAAAAAGCAGGGACTAGCGGCCAAGAGACCCAGTACTTC,CASSPQKAGTSGQETQYF
TRBV9,13,-,TRBJ1-1,many,TGTGCCAGCAGCGTAGAGATAAACACTGAAGCTTTCTTT,CASSVEINTEAFF
TRBV9,14,TRBD2,TRBJ2-3,-,TGTGCCAGCAGCGAGACTAGCTTCGGGGATACGCAGTATTTT,CASSETSFGDTQYF